This entry concerns a single T cell receptor beta chain. What it binds is not known. The sample originates from a study of beta chain features in type 1 diabetes. Study-level background: Sorted cells, some 110 million in number, were examined across all samples.

The CDR3 length is 14 residues. The ends were cut back, 2 bases at V and 5 bases at J, with 10 bases in the middle. Germline V CDR1 and CDR2: KGHSH, LQKENI. General study findings and limits: Sequencing the cDNA could make cells with high TCR expression show up more than they should.

The isolated RNA, all of it, was reverse transcribed, so expressed TCRB transcripts were what got sequenced. The protocol was immunoSEQ multiplex PCR, while the TCRdb copy is restricted to in-frame clones and leaves out a portion. The sample includes 330,000 or so clones, roughly 15% of them seen just once. V usage is TRBV18 and J usage is TRBJ2-1; D not certain. This clonotype was obtained from a man aged 25-45 years in good health. Sequencing was done on a sample of central memory CD4+ T cells from blood. The CDR3 sequence is CASSPGLWDNEQFF. The CDR3 DNA follows: TGTGCCAGCTCACCAGGGTTGTGGGACAATGAGCAGTTCTTC.